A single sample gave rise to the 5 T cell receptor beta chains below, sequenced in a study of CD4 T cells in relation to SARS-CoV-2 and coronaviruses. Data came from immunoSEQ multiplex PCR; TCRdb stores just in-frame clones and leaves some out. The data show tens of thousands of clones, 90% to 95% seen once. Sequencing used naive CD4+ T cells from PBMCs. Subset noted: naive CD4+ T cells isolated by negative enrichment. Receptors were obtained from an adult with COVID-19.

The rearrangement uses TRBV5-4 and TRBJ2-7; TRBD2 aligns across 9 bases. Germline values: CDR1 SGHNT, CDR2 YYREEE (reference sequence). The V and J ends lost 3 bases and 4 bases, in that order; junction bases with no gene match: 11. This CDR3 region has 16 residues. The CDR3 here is CASSSIVAGEGYEQYF. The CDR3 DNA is TGTGCCAGCAGCTCGATAGTAGCGGGAGAAGGGTACGAGCAGTACTTC.

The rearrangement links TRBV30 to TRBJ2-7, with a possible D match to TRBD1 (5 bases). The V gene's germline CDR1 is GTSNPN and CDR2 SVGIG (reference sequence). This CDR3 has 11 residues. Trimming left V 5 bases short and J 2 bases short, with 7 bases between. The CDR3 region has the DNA TGTGCCTGGGAGGACACCTACGAGCAGTACTTC. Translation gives CAWEDTYEQYF.

The DNA of the CDR3 is TGTGCCAGCACCACAGGGGGCGCATGGGAGACCCAGTACTTC. This codes for CASTTGGAWETQYF. The chain combines TRBV7-9 with TRBJ2-5, with 9 bases fitting TRBD1. Germline V gene data show CDR1 as SEHNR and CDR2 as FQNEAQ (reference sequence). J was trimmed by 5 bases and V by 7 bases; bases with no gene match: 8. The CDR3 loop spans 14 amino acids.

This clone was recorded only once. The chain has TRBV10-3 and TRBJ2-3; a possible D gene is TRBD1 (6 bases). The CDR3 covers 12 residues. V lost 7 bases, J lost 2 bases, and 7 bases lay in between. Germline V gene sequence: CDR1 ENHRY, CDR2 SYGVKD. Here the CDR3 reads CAIMGATDTQYF. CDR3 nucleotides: TGTGCCATCATGGGGGCCACAGATACGCAGTATTTT.

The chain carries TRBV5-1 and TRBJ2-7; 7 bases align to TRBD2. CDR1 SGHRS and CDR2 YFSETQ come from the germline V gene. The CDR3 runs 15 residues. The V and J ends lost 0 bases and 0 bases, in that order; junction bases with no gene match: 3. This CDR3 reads CASSLGLAYSYEQYF. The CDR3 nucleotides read TGCGCCAGCAGCTTGGGACTAGCTTACTCCTACGAGCAGTACTTC. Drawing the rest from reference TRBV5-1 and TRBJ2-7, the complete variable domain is KAGVTQTPRYLIKTRGQQVTLSCSPISGHRSVSWYQQTPGQGLQFLFEYFSETQRNKGNFPGRFSGRQFSNSRSEMNVSTLELGDSALYLCASSLGLAYSYEQYFGPGTRLTVT.